The next 15 T cell receptor beta chains were all read from a single sample in a study of T cells in localized non-small cell lung cancer. Using immunoSEQ multiplex PCR, the repertoire was profiled, and TCRdb retains in-frame clones only, with some absent. The profile shows some 1,600 clones, 30% to 40% of them singletons. Sequenced here: normal lung tissue next to the tumor, sampled before any cancer treatment. These receptors all stem from a female donor over 55 with stage II squamous cell lung carcinoma.

This clone was observed a few times. The chain joins TRBV23-1 to TRBJ2-7; 13 bases are shared with TRBD2. TRBV23-1 is filed as an ORF, its function uncertain. J lost 2 bases, V lost 5 bases, and 6 bases had no gene match. The CDR3 contains 16 residues. CDR3 region: CASSSRLAGGAYEQYF. Written as DNA, the CDR3 is TGCGCCAGCAGTTCCCGACTAGCGGGAGGCGCCTACGAGCAGTACTTC.

This clone has only a few counts. The CDR3 sequence is CASSFWPDTQYF. The DNA of the CDR3 is TGTGCCAGCAGTTTCTGGCCAGATACGCAGTATTTT. The V call is TRBV28, the J call TRBJ2-3, with unresolved D. CDR1 and CDR2 from the germline V gene are MDHEN and SYDVKM. The CDR3 contains 12 residues. Trimming took off 3 bases at V and 4 bases at J, with 5 bases between the two ends.

The V call is TRBV28, the J call TRBJ2-1, with TRBD1 as a possible D gene (6 bases). Germline CDR1 reads MDHEN; CDR2 reads SYDVKM. The CDR3 is made up of 15 amino acids. With 8 bases removed from V and 2 bases from J, the gap between germline ends came to 16 bases. The CDR3 bases are TGTGCCAGCGTTGAGGGGACAATAGCCTACAATGAGCAGTTCTTC. Residues: CASVEGTIAYNEQFF. The whole variable domain, filled in from reference TRBV28 and TRBJ2-1, reads DVKVTQSSRYLVKRTGEKVFLECVQDMDHENMFWYRQDPGLGLRLIYFSYDVKMKEKGDIPEGYSVSREKKERFSLILESASTNQTSMYLCASVEGTIAYNEQFFGPGTRLTVL.

This clone has only a few counts. The chain links TRBV28 to TRBJ2-1; perhaps TRBD2 as D (6 bases). This CDR3 spans 15 amino acids. The V end lost 1 base, the J end lost 2 bases, and 9 bases lay between the germline ends. Germline loops: CDR1 MDHEN, CDR2 SYDVKM. CDR3 DNA: TGTGCCAGCAGTTTATATAGGAGGGCCTACAATGAGCAGTTCTTC. As protein: CASSLYRRAYNEQFF.

This clone has only a few counts. The chain uses TRBV9 and TRBJ2-1, with D perhaps matching TRBD1 (6 bases). The CDR3 has 15 residues. Germline V CDR1 and CDR2: SGDLS, YYNGEE. V lost 5 bases to trimming and J lost 1 base, with 13 bases between them. The CDR3, as DNA: TGTGCCAGCAGTGAAGGGGGTAGGTCCTACAATGAGCAGTTCTTC. Its translation: CASSEGGRSYNEQFF.

In its sample, this clone was seen a few times. V and J are TRBV6-8 and TRBJ2-7, with a possible D match to TRBD2 (5 bases). Germline V CDR1 and CDR2: MNHGY, SAAAGT. V lost 3 bases to trimming and J lost 2 bases, with 14 bases between them. The CDR3 has 15 amino acids. Written as DNA, the CDR3 is TGTGCCAGCAGTTATCAAGCGGCCACGCCCTACGAGCAGTACTTC. Amino acid sequence: CASSYQAATPYEQYF.

In this sample, this clone turned up once. The rearrangement uses TRBV15 and TRBJ1-6; no firm D call. The CDR3 runs 16 residues. V lost 1 base and J 1 base, leaving 8 bases between the germline ends. Germline V lookup: CDR1 LNHNV, CDR2 YYDKDF (reference sequence). CDR3 DNA: TGTGCCACCAGCAGAGGAGGAGGGTCCTATAATTCACCCCTCCACTTT. This sequence encodes CATSRGGGSYNSPLHF.

CDR3 residues: CASSPASGGYYEQYF. DNA of the CDR3: TGTGCCAGCAGTCCCGCTAGCGGCGGCTACTACGAGCAGTACTTC. V and J are TRBV6-8 and TRBJ2-7; 7 bases agree with TRBD2. Germline V gene data show CDR1 as MNHGY and CDR2 as SAAAGT. After removal of 5 bases from V and 3 bases from J, the junction contained 10 bases not matched to a gene. The CDR3 length is 15 residues.

The sample holds a few counts of this clone. The V gene is TRBV9, the J gene TRBJ1-2; no firm D call. V was shortened by 5 bases and J by 2 bases, with 10 bases between the two germline ends. CDR1 is SGDLS, CDR2 YYNGEE, per germline. There are 13 residues in the CDR3. The CDR3 loop is CASSYTENYGYTF. The CDR3 bases are TGTGCCAGCAGTTATACGGAAAACTATGGCTACACCTTC. The variable domain in full, completed from reference TRBV9 and TRBJ1-2, reads DSGVTQTPKHLITATGQRVTLRCSPRSGDLSVYWYQQSLDQGLQFLIQYYNGEERAKGNILERFSAQQFPDLHSELNLSSLELGDSALYFCASSYTENYGYTFGSGTRLTVV.

V gene TRBV15 combines with J gene TRBJ1-2; 7 nucleotides line up with TRBD1. This CDR3 is 14 amino acids long. Germline-derived CDR1 and CDR2 are LNHNV and YYDKDF (reference sequence). V lost 2 bases, J lost 5 bases, and 5 bases stayed unmatched. The CDR3 spells CATSRQGGRYGYTF. In DNA, the CDR3 is TGTGCCACCAGCAGACAGGGGGGGCGGTATGGCTACACCTTC.

This clone occurred a few times. The chain uses TRBV30 and TRBJ2-5, with TRBD2 matching over 13 bases. CDR1 GTSNPN and CDR2 SVGIG come from the germline V gene (reference sequence). J gave up 4 bases and V 0 bases, and 2 bases lay outside the gene matches. This CDR3 comprises 15 residues. The CDR3 here is CAWSVRTSGRETQYF. The CDR3, as DNA: TGTGCCTGGAGTGTACGGACTAGCGGGAGAGAGACCCAGTACTTC.

The V and J genes are TRBV19 and TRBJ2-7, with TRBD2 identical over 7 bases. J gave up 3 bases and V 3 bases, and 8 bases lay outside the gene matches. CDR1 is LNHDA, CDR2 SQIVND, per germline (reference sequence). The CDR3 is made up of 15 amino acids. CDR3 bases: TGTGCCAGTAGTATTGTTCGCGGGAGTATCTACGAGCAGTACTTC. This encodes CASSIVRGSIYEQYF.

V usage is TRBV10-2 and J usage is TRBJ1-2; D is perhaps TRBD1 (5 bases). From germline, CDR1 is WSHSY and CDR2 SAAADI. The ends were cut back, 10 bases at V and 8 bases at J, with 23 bases in the middle. The CDR3 consists of 14 residues. The CDR3 region has the DNA TGCGCCATATTCCCCGGGGCTACGAACGAGGGCTACACCTTC. Its protein is CAIFPGATNEGYTF.

The rearrangement joins TRBV12-5 to TRBJ2-3, with a possible D match to TRBD2 (5 bases). Germline V gene lookup returns CDR1 LGHNT and CDR2 FRNRAP. The CDR3 loop spans 14 amino acids. In DNA, the CDR3 is TGTGCCAGCTCCCCCGCGGGTGGCACAGATACGCAGTATTTT. Its translation is CASSPAGGTDTQYF.

The CDR3 DNA sequence: TGTGCCAGCAGTGACCAGGGATGGGGTGAAAAACTGTTTTTT. Protein sequence: CASSDQGWGEKLFF. The chain links TRBV25-1 to TRBJ1-4; TRBD1 is a possible D gene (5 bases). In germline, CDR1 is MGHDK, CDR2 SYGVNS. This CDR3 spans 14 amino acids. V lost 3 bases, J lost 7 bases, and 12 bases lay in between.